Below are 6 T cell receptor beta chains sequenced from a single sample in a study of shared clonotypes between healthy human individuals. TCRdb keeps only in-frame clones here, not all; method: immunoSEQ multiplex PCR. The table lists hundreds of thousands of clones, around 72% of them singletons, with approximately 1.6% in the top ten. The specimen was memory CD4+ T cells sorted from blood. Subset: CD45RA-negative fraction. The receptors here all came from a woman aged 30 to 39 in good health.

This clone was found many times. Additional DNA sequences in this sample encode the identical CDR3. CDR3 in amino acids: CASSSGLAGVPDTQYF. The CDR3 DNA reads TGCGCCAGCAGCTCCGGACTAGCGGGAGTGCCAGATACGCAGTATTTT. The gene calls are TRBV5-1 and TRBJ2-3; 13 nucleotides line up with TRBD2. J gave up 4 bases and V 3 bases, and 5 bases lay outside the gene matches. The germline V gene has CDR1 SGHRS and CDR2 YFSETQ. There are 16 residues in the CDR3.

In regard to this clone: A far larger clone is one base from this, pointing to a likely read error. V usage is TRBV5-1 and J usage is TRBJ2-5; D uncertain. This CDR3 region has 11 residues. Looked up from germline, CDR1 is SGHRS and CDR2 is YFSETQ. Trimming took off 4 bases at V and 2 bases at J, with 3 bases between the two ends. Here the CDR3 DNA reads TGCGCCAGCAGCGAGCAAGAGACCCAGTACTTC. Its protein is CASSEQETQYF.

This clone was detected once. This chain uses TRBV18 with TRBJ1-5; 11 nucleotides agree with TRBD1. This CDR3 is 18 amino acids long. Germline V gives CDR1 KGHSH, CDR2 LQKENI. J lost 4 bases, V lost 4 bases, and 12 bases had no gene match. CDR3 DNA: TGTGCCAGCTCACTCAACCGGGACAGGGGGTTTTTTAATCAGCCCCAGCATTTT. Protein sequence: CASSLNRDRGFFNQPQHF.

CDR3: CASSFSEGKNTGELFF. DNA for the CDR3: TGTGCCAGCAGTTTCTCGGAGGGAAAGAACACCGGGGAGCTGTTTTTT. The chain carries TRBV28 and TRBJ2-2; D perhaps matches TRBD2 (6 bases). From germline, CDR1 is MDHEN and CDR2 SYDVKM. CDR3 length equals 16 residues. Trimming pared 3 bases from V and 1 base from J, leaving 12 bases between.

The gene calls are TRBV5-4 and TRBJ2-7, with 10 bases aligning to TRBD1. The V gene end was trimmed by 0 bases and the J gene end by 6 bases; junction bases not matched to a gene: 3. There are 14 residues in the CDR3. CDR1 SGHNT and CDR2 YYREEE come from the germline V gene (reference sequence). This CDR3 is CASSLETGGSEQYF. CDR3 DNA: TGTGCCAGCAGCTTGGAGACAGGGGGCAGCGAGCAGTACTTC.

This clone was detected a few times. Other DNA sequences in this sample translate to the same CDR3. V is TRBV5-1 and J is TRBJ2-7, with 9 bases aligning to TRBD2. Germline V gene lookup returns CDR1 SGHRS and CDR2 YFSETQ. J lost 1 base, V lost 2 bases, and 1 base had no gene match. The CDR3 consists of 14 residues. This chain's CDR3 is CASSFLAGSYEQYF. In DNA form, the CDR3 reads TGCGCCAGCAGCTTTCTAGCGGGATCCTACGAGCAGTACTTC.